The clone carrying this T cell receptor (beta chain) was seen many times. Its target is not known. This sample was included in a study of T cells after posttransplantation cyclophosphamide. Study-wide findings and caveats: Donor-recipient repertoire similarity was low at 1-2 months, rising over year one.

V was clipped by 9 bases and J by 0 bases, with 12 bases between them. The germline CDR1 and CDR2 sequences are SGHNT and YYREEE (reference sequence). This CDR3 has 13 amino acids. Some clones are missing from TCRdb's copy, which holds only in-frame ones; the method was immunoSEQ multiplex PCR. Altogether about 40,000 clones were found in the sample, and no singletons occur. The sample comprised PBMCs. The clonotype was recovered from a woman aged 50 to 65 in good health and a related stem cell transplant donor. The rearrangement uses TRBV5-4 and TRBJ1-2; possibly TRBD1 for D (6 bases). The DNA for the CDR3 is TGTGCCACCGGTCAGGGGACTAACTATGGCTACACCTTC. Translating it yields CATGQGTNYGYTF.